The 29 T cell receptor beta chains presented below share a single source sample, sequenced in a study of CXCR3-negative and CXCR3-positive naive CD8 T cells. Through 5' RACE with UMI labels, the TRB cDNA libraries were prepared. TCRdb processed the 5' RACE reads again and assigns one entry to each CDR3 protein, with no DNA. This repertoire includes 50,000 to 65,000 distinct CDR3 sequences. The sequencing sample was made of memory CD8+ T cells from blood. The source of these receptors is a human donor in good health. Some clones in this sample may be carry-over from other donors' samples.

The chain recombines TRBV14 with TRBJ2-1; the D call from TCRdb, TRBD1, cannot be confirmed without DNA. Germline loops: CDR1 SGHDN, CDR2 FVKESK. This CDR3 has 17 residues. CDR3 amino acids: CASSQRPGHWDYNEQFF.

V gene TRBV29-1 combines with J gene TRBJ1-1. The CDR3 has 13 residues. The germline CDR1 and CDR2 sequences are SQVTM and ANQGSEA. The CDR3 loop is CSIWTDLNTEAFF.

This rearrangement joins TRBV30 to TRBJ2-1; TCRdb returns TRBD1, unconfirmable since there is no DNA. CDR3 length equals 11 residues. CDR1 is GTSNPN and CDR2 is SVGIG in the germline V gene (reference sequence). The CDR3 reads CAWHRDREQFF.

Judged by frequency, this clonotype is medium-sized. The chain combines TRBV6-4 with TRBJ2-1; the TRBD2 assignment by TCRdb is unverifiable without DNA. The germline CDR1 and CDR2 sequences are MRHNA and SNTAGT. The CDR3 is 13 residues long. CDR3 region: CASSVRLEGEQFF.

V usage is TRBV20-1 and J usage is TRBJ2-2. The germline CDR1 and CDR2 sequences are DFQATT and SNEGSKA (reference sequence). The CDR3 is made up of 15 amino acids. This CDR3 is CSARDGGTDTGELFF.

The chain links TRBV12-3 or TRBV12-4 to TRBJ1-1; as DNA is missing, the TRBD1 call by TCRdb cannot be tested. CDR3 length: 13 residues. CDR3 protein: CASSFGRVTEAFF.

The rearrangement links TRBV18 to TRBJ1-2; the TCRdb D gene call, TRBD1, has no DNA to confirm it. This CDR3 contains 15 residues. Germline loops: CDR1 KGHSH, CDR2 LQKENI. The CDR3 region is CASSPDRGVFYGYTF.

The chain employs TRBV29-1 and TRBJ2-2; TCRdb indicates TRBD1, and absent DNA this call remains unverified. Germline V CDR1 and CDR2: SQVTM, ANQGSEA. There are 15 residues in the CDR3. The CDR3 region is CSVEDPDRTTGELFF.

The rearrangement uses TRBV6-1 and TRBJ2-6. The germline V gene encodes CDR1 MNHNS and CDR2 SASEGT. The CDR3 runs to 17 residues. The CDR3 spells CASSEFLVLGGANVLTF.

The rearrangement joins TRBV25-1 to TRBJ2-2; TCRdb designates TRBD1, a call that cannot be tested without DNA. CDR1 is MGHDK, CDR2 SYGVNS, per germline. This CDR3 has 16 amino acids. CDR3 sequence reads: CASSDWDSANTGELFF.

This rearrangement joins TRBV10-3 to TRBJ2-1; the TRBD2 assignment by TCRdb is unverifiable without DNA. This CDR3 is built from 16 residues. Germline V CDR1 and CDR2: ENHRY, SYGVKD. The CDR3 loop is CAISESLGTSVNEQFF.

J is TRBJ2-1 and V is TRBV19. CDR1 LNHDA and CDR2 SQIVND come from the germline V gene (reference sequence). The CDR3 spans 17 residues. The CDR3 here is CASSIDLAGSSYNEQFF.

The chain's CDR3 is CASSHSPSPDNEQFF. The chain recombines TRBV28 with TRBJ2-1. Germline V CDR1 and CDR2: MDHEN, SYDVKM. The CDR3 spans 15 residues.

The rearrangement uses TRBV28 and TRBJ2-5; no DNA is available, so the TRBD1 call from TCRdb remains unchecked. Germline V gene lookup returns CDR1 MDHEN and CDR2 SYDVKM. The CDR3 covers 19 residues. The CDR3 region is CASSLLLGVDSLEGETQYF.

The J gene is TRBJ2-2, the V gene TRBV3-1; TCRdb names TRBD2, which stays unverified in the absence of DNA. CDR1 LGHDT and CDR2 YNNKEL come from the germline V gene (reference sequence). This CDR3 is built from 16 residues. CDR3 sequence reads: CASSQIAGEVTGELFF.

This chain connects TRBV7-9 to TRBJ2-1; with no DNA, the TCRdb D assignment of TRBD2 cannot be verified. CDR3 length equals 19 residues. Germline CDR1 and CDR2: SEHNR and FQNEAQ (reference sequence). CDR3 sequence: CASSTAGTRAPTTINEQFF.

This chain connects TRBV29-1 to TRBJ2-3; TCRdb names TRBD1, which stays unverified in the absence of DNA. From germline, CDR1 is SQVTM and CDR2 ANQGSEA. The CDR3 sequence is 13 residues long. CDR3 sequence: CSVDGDDTDTQYF.

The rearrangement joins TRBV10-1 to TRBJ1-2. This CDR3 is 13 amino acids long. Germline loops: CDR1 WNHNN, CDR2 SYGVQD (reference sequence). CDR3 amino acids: CARDSGDDYGYTF.

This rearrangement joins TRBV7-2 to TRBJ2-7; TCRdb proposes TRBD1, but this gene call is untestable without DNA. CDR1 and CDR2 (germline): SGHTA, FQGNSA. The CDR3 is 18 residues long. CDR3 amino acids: CASSLLSPRGSNSYEQYF.

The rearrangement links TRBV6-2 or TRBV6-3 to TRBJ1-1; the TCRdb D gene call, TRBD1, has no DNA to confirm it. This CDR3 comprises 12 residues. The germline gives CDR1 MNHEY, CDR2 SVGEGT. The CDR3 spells CATERGATEAFF.

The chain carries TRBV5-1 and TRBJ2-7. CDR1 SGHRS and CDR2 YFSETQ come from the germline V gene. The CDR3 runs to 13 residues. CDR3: CASSLDTSYEQYF.

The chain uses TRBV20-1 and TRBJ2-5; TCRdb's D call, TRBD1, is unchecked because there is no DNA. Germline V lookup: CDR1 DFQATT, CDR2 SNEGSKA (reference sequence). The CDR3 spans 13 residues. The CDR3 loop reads CSARGGNQETQHF.

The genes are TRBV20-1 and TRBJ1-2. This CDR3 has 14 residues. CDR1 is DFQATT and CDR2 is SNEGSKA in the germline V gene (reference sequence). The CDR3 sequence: CSARPPSETYGYTF.

The CDR3 region is CASSYSGDGYTF. This chain links TRBV6-5 with TRBJ1-2. Germline CDR1 is MNHEY and CDR2 is SVGAGI. This CDR3 is 12 amino acids long.

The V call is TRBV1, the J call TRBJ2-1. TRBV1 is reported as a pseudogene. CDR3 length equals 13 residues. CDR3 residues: CTSSQDNLNEQFF.

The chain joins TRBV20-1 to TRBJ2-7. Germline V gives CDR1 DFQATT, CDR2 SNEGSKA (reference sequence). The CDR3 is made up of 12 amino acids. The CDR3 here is CSASNPVLEQYF.

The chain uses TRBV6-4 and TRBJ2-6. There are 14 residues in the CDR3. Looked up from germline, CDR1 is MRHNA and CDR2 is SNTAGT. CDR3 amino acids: CASSEISGANVLTF.

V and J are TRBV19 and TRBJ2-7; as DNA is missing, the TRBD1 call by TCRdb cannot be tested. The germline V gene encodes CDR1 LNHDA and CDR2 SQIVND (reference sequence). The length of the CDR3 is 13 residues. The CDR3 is CASSRQGSYEQYF.

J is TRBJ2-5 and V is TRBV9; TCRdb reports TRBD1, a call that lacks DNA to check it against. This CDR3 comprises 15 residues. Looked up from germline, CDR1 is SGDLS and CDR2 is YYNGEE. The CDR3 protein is CASSYRDRERETQYF.